The 25 T cell receptor beta chains listed next were all sequenced from one sample in a study of T cells in Graves' hyperthyroidism and ophthalmopathy. RNA transcripts yielded amplified TCR beta CDR3 regions. With the HTBI primer set, the TCR CDR3 went through a first round of RT-PCR. TCRdb re-called the multiplex PCR reads with MiXCR, one entry per CDR3 protein. The sample yields a few hundred thousand distinct CDR3 sequences, just over 14% seen once. Sequenced material: blood. Source of these receptors: a woman aged 35 to 49 with Graves' hyperthyroidism that later progressed to Graves' ophthalmopathy.

Ten or more counts support this clonotype. V gene TRBV6-5 combines with J gene TRBJ1-2, with D perhaps matching TRBD1 (6 bases). CDR1 is MNHEY, CDR2 SVGAGI, per germline. The CDR3 is 16 residues long. Trimming removed 0 bases from V and 4 bases from J, with 15 bases in between. CDR3 protein: CASSYSRGGEIYGYTF. The CDR3 coding sequence is TGTGCCAGCAGTTACTCGAGAGGGGGGGAGATCTATGGCTACACCTTC.

This clonotype was recorded at least ten times. V and J are TRBV6-1 and TRBJ2-5; possible D gene TRBD1, 5 bases. CDR1 and CDR2 (germline): MNHNS, SASEGT. The CDR3 covers 16 residues. Trimming shortened V by 2 bases and J by 5 bases, and 18 bases separated the two germline ends. CDR3 sequence: CASSEWLGRVEETQYF. CDR3 nucleotide sequence: TGTGCCAGCAGTGAATGGTTGGGCAGGGTTGAGGAGACCCAGTACTTC.

In this sample, this clonotype turned up many times. V gene TRBV11-3 combines with J gene TRBJ2-7, with 8 bases fitting TRBD1. The CDR3 length is 14 residues. V was clipped by 1 base and J by 4 bases; unmatched bases: 3. Germline-derived CDR1 and CDR2 are SGHNT and YENEEA. CDR3 protein: CASSLGDRPYEQYF. The CDR3 nucleotides read TGTGCCAGCAGCTTAGGGGACAGGCCATACGAGCAGTACTTC.

The rearrangement joins TRBV20-1 to TRBJ2-3; a weak D match, TRBD2 (6 bases). CDR3 length: 12 residues. The germline gives CDR1 DFQATT, CDR2 SNEGSKA (reference sequence). The DNA for the CDR3 is TGCAGACCAGGGACTTACACAGATACGCAGTATTTT. Amino acids: CRPGTYTDTQYF.

This clonotype appeared many times. The chain carries TRBV12-3 or TRBV12-4 and TRBJ1-5, with D perhaps TRBD1 (6 bases). The germline V and J ends were trimmed by 8 bases and 11 bases, with 22 bases remaining between them. This CDR3 comprises 14 residues. CDR3 loop: CASRGGAPKGAQHF. The CDR3 DNA follows: TGTGCCAGCCGTGGGGGGGCCCCTAAAGGGGCCCAGCATTTT.

This clonotype came up many times. The chain has TRBV6-1 and TRBJ2-1; 7 nucleotides agree with TRBD2. J gave up 8 bases and V 4 bases, and 8 bases lay outside the gene matches. The germline V gene encodes CDR1 MNHNS and CDR2 SASEGT. This CDR3 is 14 amino acids long. The CDR3 reads CASSVWGEGDEQFF. CDR3 sequence (DNA): TGTGCCAGCAGTGTGTGGGGGGAGGGCGATGAGCAGTTCTTC.

This clonotype was seen ten or more times. The rearrangement joins TRBV9 to TRBJ1-1; possible D gene TRBD1, 5 bases. The CDR3 covers 16 residues. Germline loops: CDR1 SGDLS, CDR2 YYNGEE. The V and J ends lost 3 bases and 0 bases respectively, with 15 bases between them. The CDR3 reads CASSDRERGLNTEAFF. DNA of the CDR3: TGTGCCAGCAGCGACCGGGAGAGGGGCCTGAACACTGAAGCTTTCTTT.

The sample holds many counts of this clonotype. The chain uses TRBV25-1 and TRBJ1-4; D gene ambiguous. Germline CDR1 reads MGHDK; CDR2 reads SYGVNS. V lost 6 bases to trimming and J lost 0 bases, with 11 bases between them. The CDR3 is 15 residues long. In nucleotides, the CDR3 is TGTGCCAGCAGACCAACGGAGACAACTAATGAAAAACTGTTTTTT. Its protein product is CASRPTETTNEKLFF. The variable domain in full, completed from reference TRBV25-1 and TRBJ1-4, reads EADIYQTPRYLVIGTGKKITLECSQTMGHDKMYWYQQDPGMELHLIHYSYGVNSTEKGDLSSESTVSRIRTEHFPLTLESARPSHTSQYLCASRPTETTNEKLFFGSGTQLSVL.

This rearrangement joins TRBV6-5 to TRBJ2-3; no clear D. In germline, CDR1 is MNHEY, CDR2 SVGAGI. This CDR3 comprises 13 residues. With 2 bases removed from V and 6 bases from J, the gap between germline ends came to 9 bases. The CDR3 spells CASSYTGRDTQYF. The CDR3 DNA reads as TGTGCCAGCAGTTACACCGGCCGGGATACGCAGTATTTT.

The sample holds many counts of this clonotype. This rearrangement joins TRBV7-9 to TRBJ2-5; unclear D gene. Trimming pared 0 bases from V and 2 bases from J, leaving 10 bases between. This CDR3 has 15 amino acids. Germline assignment: CDR1 SEHNR and CDR2 FQNEAQ (reference sequence). The CDR3 DNA reads as TGTGCCAGCAGCTTAGCGGCAGCTGCGCAAGAGACCCAGTACTTC. The encoded protein is CASSLAAAAQETQYF. Full variable domain (rest looked up from reference TRBV7-9 and TRBJ2-5): DTGVSQNPRHKITKRGQNVTFRCDPISEHNRLYWYRQTLGQGPEFLTYFQNEAQLEKSRLLSDRFSAERPKGSFSTLEIQRTEQGDSAMYLCASSLAAAAQETQYFGPGTRLLVL.

This clonotype came up many times. The chain uses TRBV3-1 and TRBJ2-2; D might be TRBD2 (5 bases). The V end lost 1 base, the J end lost 6 bases, and 15 bases lay between the germline ends. This CDR3 has 16 amino acids. Germline V CDR1 and CDR2: LGHDT, YNNKEL (reference sequence). In DNA, the CDR3 is TGTGCCAGCAGCCAAGGCGGGCTAGCTCTAGCCGGGGAGCTGTTTTTT. This gives the protein CASSQGGLALAGELFF.

Many counts were recorded for this clonotype. The chain links TRBV12-3 or TRBV12-4 to TRBJ2-7; D perhaps matches TRBD2 (5 bases). Trimming took off 2 bases at V and 5 bases at J, with 10 bases between the two ends. There are 13 residues in the CDR3. The CDR3 loop is CASSLRGPDEQYF. The CDR3 nucleotides are TGTGCCAGCAGTTTAAGAGGGCCCGACGAGCAGTACTTC.

In this sample, this clonotype turned up many times. V and J are TRBV11-2 and TRBJ2-4; D unclear. CDR1 is SGHAT, CDR2 FQNNGV, per germline. The V end lost 3 bases, the J end lost 0 bases, and 12 bases lay between the germline ends. This CDR3 is 16 amino acids long. The CDR3: CASSLSVGTAKNIQYF. In DNA, the CDR3 is TGTGCCAGCAGCTTGTCAGTGGGTACAGCCAAAAACATTCAGTACTTC.

This clonotype was seen many times. The V and J genes are TRBV5-4 and TRBJ1-1; D is ambiguous. Trimming shortened V by 3 bases and J by 5 bases, and 17 bases separated the two germline ends. CDR1 and CDR2 (germline): SGHNT, YYREEE (reference sequence). The CDR3 sequence is 15 residues long. The CDR3 DNA reads TGTGCCAGCAGCTCGGGCCTACCCCCGGGAACTGAAGCTTTCTTT. Protein product: CASSSGLPPGTEAFF.

This chain connects TRBV2 to TRBJ2-1, with TRBD2 identical over 14 bases. The CDR3 is made up of 17 amino acids. V was clipped by 4 bases and J by 5 bases; unmatched bases: 7. Germline V gene data show CDR1 as SNHLY and CDR2 as FYNNEI. CDR3 loop: CASSAGLAGVSDNEQFF. The CDR3 region has the DNA TGTGCCAGCAGTGCGGGACTAGCGGGAGTCAGCGACAATGAGCAGTTCTTC.

This clonotype was counted at least ten times. The chain joins TRBV28 to TRBJ2-5, with D tentatively TRBD2 (5 bases). Germline CDR1 and CDR2: MDHEN and SYDVKM. The CDR3 spans 14 residues. The V end lost 2 bases, the J end lost 2 bases, and 9 bases lay between the germline ends. This CDR3 is CASSLRGSQETQYF. The CDR3 bases are TGTGCCAGCAGTTTACGGGGAAGTCAAGAGACCCAGTACTTC. The full variable domain, with the rest looked up from reference TRBV28 and TRBJ2-5, is DVKVTQSSRYLVKRTGEKVFLECVQDMDHENMFWYRQDPGLGLRLIYFSYDVKMKEKGDIPEGYSVSREKKERFSLILESASTNQTSMYLCASSLRGSQETQYFGPGTRLLVL.

There are many counts of this clonotype. The chain uses TRBV20-1 and TRBJ1-1; D unclear. CDR3 length: 10 amino acids. Germline V CDR1 and CDR2: DFQATT, SNEGSKA (reference sequence). The V and J ends lost 5 bases and 4 bases respectively, with 5 bases between them. CDR3 coding DNA: TGCAGTGCTGAGGGCACTGAAGCTTTCTTT. This codes for CSAEGTEAFF.

This clonotype was picked up a small number of times. This rearrangement joins TRBV9 to TRBJ1-1, with D unresolved. Trimming left V 3 bases short and J 1 base short, with 13 bases between. The CDR3 runs to 15 residues. Germline lookup yields CDR1 SGDLS and CDR2 YYNGEE. CDR3 in amino acids: CASSATYPENTEAFF. The CDR3 coding sequence is TGTGCCAGCAGCGCAACTTACCCGGAGAACACTGAAGCTTTCTTT.

In this sample, this clonotype turned up many times. V gene TRBV29-1 combines with J gene TRBJ2-1; TRBD2 aligns across 14 bases. The CDR3 runs 21 residues. V was pared by 7 bases and J by 3 bases, with 23 bases of the junction left unmatched. CDR1 is SQVTM and CDR2 is ANQGSEA in the germline V gene. CDR3 sequence (DNA): TGCAGCGGTGGCCGGGACAGCCTAATTAGGGGGACTAGCGGGAGCTACAATGAGCAGTTCTTC. Its protein product is CSGGRDSLIRGTSGSYNEQFF.

At least ten counts were recorded for this clonotype. In nucleotides, the CDR3 is TGTGCCAGCAGCTCACAGGGCCTCCAAGAGACCCAGTACTTC. It encodes CASSSQGLQETQYF. This chain links TRBV11-2 with TRBJ2-5; D might be TRBD1 (6 bases). Trimming removed 4 bases at V and 1 base at J, with 10 bases between. The CDR3 has 14 amino acids. Germline CDR1 SGHAT, CDR2 FQNNGV.

In regard to this clonotype: A much more abundant neighbour one base away suggests this may be a read error. This chain links TRBV5-1 with TRBJ2-3; 8 bases align to TRBD1. Germline CDR1 and CDR2: SGHRS and YFSETQ. The CDR3 loop spans 16 amino acids. The DNA for the CDR3 is TGCGCCAGCAGCTTGGTCTCCGGGACAGGCGGGGATACGCGGTATTTT. It specifies CASSLVSGTGGDTRYF.

The chain has TRBV6-1 and TRBJ1-2, with D hard to call. Germline values: CDR1 MNHNS, CDR2 SASEGT. The ends were cut back, 4 bases at V and 8 bases at J, with 14 bases in the middle. This CDR3 is built from 13 residues. This chain's CDR3 is CASSGSELLGYTF. Here the CDR3 DNA reads TGTGCCAGCAGTGGAAGTGAACTGCTGGGCTACACCTTC.

This clonotype appeared a few times. The rearrangement links TRBV30 to TRBJ1-3; no definite D call. The CDR3 is 13 amino acids. The V end was cut by 3 bases, the J end by 0 bases, with 6 bases between. Germline V gives CDR1 GTSNPN, CDR2 SVGIG (reference sequence). The CDR3 loop is CAWSSFSGNTIYF. CDR3 bases: TGTGCCTGGAGCTCATTCTCTGGAAACACCATATATTTT.

The rearrangement links TRBV28 to TRBJ2-2; D remains unclear. The ends were cut back, 4 bases at V and 6 bases at J, with 6 bases in the middle. CDR1 is MDHEN and CDR2 is SYDVKM in the germline V gene. This CDR3 is built from 12 residues. CDR3 residues: CASSWAPGELFF. The CDR3 nucleotides read TGTGCCAGCAGTTGGGCCCCCGGGGAGCTGTTTTTT. Full variable domain (rest looked up from reference TRBV28 and TRBJ2-2): DVKVTQSSRYLVKRTGEKVFLECVQDMDHENMFWYRQDPGLGLRLIYFSYDVKMKEKGDIPEGYSVSREKKERFSLILESASTNQTSMYLCASSWAPGELFFGEGSRLTVL.

Many counts were recorded for this clonotype. V usage is TRBV28 and J usage is TRBJ2-7; D ambiguous. CDR3 length: 12 residues. V gave up 4 bases and J gave up 4 bases, with 8 bases separating them. Germline CDR1 and CDR2: MDHEN and SYDVKM. The CDR3 region is CASSSSFYEQYF. The DNA for the CDR3 is TGTGCCAGCAGTTCGAGTTTTTACGAGCAGTACTTC.